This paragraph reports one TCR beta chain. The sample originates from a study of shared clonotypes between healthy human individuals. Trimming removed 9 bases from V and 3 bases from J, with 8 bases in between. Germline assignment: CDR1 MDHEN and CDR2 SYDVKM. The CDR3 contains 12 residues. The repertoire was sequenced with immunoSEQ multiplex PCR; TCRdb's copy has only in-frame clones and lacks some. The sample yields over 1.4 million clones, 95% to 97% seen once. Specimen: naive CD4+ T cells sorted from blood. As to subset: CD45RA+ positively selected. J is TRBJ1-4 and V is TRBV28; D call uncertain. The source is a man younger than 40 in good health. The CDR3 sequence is CASQRSNEKLFF. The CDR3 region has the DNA TGTGCCAGTCAACGGTCTAATGAAAAACTGTTTTTT.